This T cell receptor beta chain comes out of a study of blood T cells in healthy people across ages. Study outcomes and limitations: Naive T cell percentage and TCR beta diversity correlated strongly. Higher diversity and more naive CD4+ cells were features of long-lived donors, compared to aged donors.

This clonotype was seen many times. Its antigen remains unknown. This CDR3 is built from 17 residues. CDR1 is SGHTA and CDR2 is FQGNSA in the germline V gene. V dropped 2 bases and J dropped 0 bases, with 13 bases sitting between them. A second roughly 6 to 11 cycle PCR used barcoded and J-beta primers. Any given sample supplied a minimum of 3 million CDR3-containing paired-end reads. MiXCR, run by TCRdb on the 5' RACE reads, gives a single entry per CDR3 protein. Here the sample spans some 1.5 million distinct CDR3 sequences, about 30% being singletons. Collection of around 10 milliliters of peripheral blood was performed for each donor.

Input material: blood. The sequence came from a woman in her thirties in good health. This chain uses TRBV7-2 with TRBJ1-4, with D possibly TRBD1 on 5 matching bases. CDR3 nucleotides: TGTGCCAGCAGCTTAAGGGCAGGGCCGGCAACTAATGAAAAACTGTTTTTT. Translating it yields CASSLRAGPATNEKLFF. The full variable domain, completed using reference TRBV7-2 and TRBJ1-4, is GAGVSQSPSNKVTEKGKDVELRCDPISGHTALYWYRQSLGQGLEFLIYFQGNSAPDKSGLPSDRFSAERTGGSVSTLTIQRTQQEDSAVYLCASSLRAGPATNEKLFFGSGTQLSVL.